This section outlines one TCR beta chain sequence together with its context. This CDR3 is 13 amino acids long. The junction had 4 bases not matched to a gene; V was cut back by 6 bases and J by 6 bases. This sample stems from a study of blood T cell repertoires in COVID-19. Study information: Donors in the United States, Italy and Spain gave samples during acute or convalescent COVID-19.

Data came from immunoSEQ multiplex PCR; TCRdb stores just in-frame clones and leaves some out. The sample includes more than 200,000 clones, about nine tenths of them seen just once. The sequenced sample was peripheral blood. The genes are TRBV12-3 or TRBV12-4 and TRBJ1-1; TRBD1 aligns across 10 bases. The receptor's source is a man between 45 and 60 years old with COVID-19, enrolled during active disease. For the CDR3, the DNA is TGTGCCAGCAGAAGACAGGGGGCCGCTGAAGCTTTCTTT. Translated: CASRRQGAAEAFF.